These 23 T cell receptor beta chains share one sample of origin, sequenced in a study of radiotherapy plus CTLA-4 blockade in lung cancer. Some clones are missing from TCRdb's copy, which holds only in-frame ones; the method was immunoSEQ multiplex PCR. This table holds about 77,000 clones, 70% to 85% found once. This sample comprised peripheral blood, obtained from a patient treated with radiotherapy plus ipilimumab. Receptors originate from a human donor with non-small cell lung cancer whose response to radiotherapy plus ipilimumab could not be evaluated.

The J gene is TRBJ1-3, the V gene TRBV27; D perhaps matches TRBD1 (6 bases). V was cut by 6 bases and J by 2 bases, with 14 bases left in between. Germline-derived CDR1 and CDR2 are MNHEY and SMNVEV (reference sequence). The CDR3 consists of 15 residues. CDR3 region: CASRSRGVTGNTIYF. The CDR3 DNA sequence: TGTGCCAGCAGATCCAGGGGAGTGACTGGAAACACCATATATTTT.

The chain joins TRBV27 to TRBJ2-7; tentatively, D is TRBD1 (6 bases). Germline V CDR1 and CDR2: MNHEY, SMNVEV (reference sequence). V was shortened by 6 bases and J by 1 base, with 13 bases between the two germline ends. The CDR3 is 14 residues long. CDR3 DNA sequence: TGTGCCAGCAGAACCGGGACACCGTCCTACGAGCAGTACTTC. Protein: CASRTGTPSYEQYF.

The chain has TRBV20-1 and TRBJ2-3; no definite D call. The germline gives CDR1 DFQATT, CDR2 SNEGSKA (reference sequence). The CDR3 totals 11 residues. CDR3 DNA: TGCGGTCTAGGAAATGGAGATACGCAGTATTTT. Translation: CGLGNGDTQYF.

This chain uses TRBV7-2 with TRBJ1-1; 7 positions agree with TRBD1. This CDR3 spans 15 amino acids. Trimming removed 4 bases from V and 0 bases from J; junction bases left unmatched: 5. CDR1 is SGHTA, CDR2 FQGNSA, per germline. The CDR3 loop reads CASSSGQEMNTEAFF. The DNA for the CDR3 is TGTGCCAGCAGCTCCGGACAGGAGATGAACACTGAAGCTTTCTTT.

This clone was picked up one time. This rearrangement joins TRBV6-6 to TRBJ1-1; D remains unclear. Trimming cost V 2 bases and J 2 bases, with 6 bases left between them. The CDR3 contains 13 residues. The germline V gene encodes CDR1 MNHNY and CDR2 SVGAGI (reference sequence). Here the CDR3 DNA reads TGTGCCAGCAGTTACGGCGGCAACACTGAAGCTTTCTTT. This gives the protein CASSYGGNTEAFF.

This chain joins TRBV5-6 and TRBJ1-1, with D tentatively TRBD1 (6 bases). Germline values: CDR1 SGHDT, CDR2 YYEEEE. The CDR3 length is 16 residues. The germline V and J ends were trimmed by 0 bases and 1 base, with 13 bases remaining between them. As DNA, the CDR3 is TGTGCCAGCAGCTTGGGGACGGGACATTGGAACACTGAAGCTTTCTTT. Translating gives CASSLGTGHWNTEAFF.

This chain links TRBV10-3 with TRBJ2-7, with D perhaps TRBD2 (5 bases). Trimming stripped 5 bases from V and 7 bases from J, with 18 bases between. The CDR3 loop spans 14 amino acids. The V gene's germline CDR1 is ENHRY and CDR2 SYGVKD. The CDR3 is CAISHPEVTGEQYF. The CDR3 nucleotides read TGTGCCATCAGTCACCCCGAAGTGACGGGAGAGCAGTACTTC.

The chain is built from TRBV4-2 and TRBJ1-1, with D maybe TRBD1 (6 bases). V dropped 2 bases and J dropped 3 bases, with 10 bases sitting between them. The CDR3 spans 14 residues. CDR1 LGHNA and CDR2 YNFKEQ come from the germline V gene. This CDR3 is CASSQPQGYTEAFF. The CDR3 DNA follows: TGTGCCAGCAGCCAACCACAGGGCTACACTGAAGCTTTCTTT.

The chain links TRBV27 to TRBJ2-3; 11 bases match TRBD2. This CDR3 has 16 amino acids. Germline V CDR1 and CDR2: MNHEY, SMNVEV (reference sequence). V was clipped by 3 bases and J by 6 bases; unmatched bases: 8. This chain's CDR3 is CASSFLAGGKRDTQYF. DNA for the CDR3: TGTGCCAGCAGTTTCCTAGCGGGGGGTAAGAGGGATACGCAGTATTTT.

The chain joins TRBV7-9 to TRBJ2-5; 8 bases are shared with TRBD2. J gave up 1 base and V 5 bases, and 18 bases lay outside the gene matches. In germline, CDR1 is SEHNR, CDR2 FQNEAQ (reference sequence). The length of the CDR3 is 19 residues. The CDR3, as DNA: TGTGCCAGCAGCCCGCAGTTTGCGGGAGGTCCTGGGGGCCAAGAGACCCAGTACTTC. This translates into CASSPQFAGGPGGQETQYF.

In nucleotides, the CDR3 is TGTGCCAGCAGCTTGGGGCTCCAGGGGGCTTACGAGCAGTACTTC. This codes for CASSLGLQGAYEQYF. This sequence joins TRBV5-5 and TRBJ2-7; 8 bases fit TRBD1. CDR3 size: 15 residues. After removal of 0 bases from V and 4 bases from J, the junction contained 6 bases not matched to a gene. Germline CDR1 and CDR2: SGHKS and YYEKEE (reference sequence).

The rearrangement uses TRBV6-5 and TRBJ2-7; 8 nucleotides match TRBD1. The V segment lost 6 bases and the J segment 3 bases; nucleotides outside the gene matches: 7. Germline V CDR1 and CDR2: MNHEY, SVGAGI. CDR3 length: 14 residues. The CDR3 DNA reads as TGTGCCAGCAGCCTCGGGACAGGTGGCTACGAGCAGTACTTC. This translates into CASSLGTGGYEQYF.

This chain links TRBV5-1 with TRBJ2-3; no definite D call. The germline V and J ends were trimmed by 1 base and 6 bases, with 9 bases remaining between them. The CDR3 spans 13 residues. Germline-derived CDR1 and CDR2 are SGHRS and YFSETQ. CDR3 in amino acids: CASSLISGDTQYF. In DNA form, the CDR3 reads TGCGCCAGCAGCTTGATCTCGGGTGATACGCAGTATTTT.

This clone was observed a single time. V is TRBV29-1 and J is TRBJ2-7, with D uncertain. Trimming removed 1 base from V and 5 bases from J, with 12 bases in between. Germline-derived CDR1 and CDR2 are SQVTM and ANQGSEA. The CDR3 loop spans 13 amino acids. This CDR3 is CSVEGLSGNEQYF. CDR3 sequence (DNA): TGCAGCGTTGAAGGCCTCAGTGGCAACGAGCAGTACTTC.

V usage is TRBV6-6 and J usage is TRBJ1-5; D gene ambiguous. This CDR3 contains 15 residues. Trimming took 7 bases from V and 1 from J, leaving 14 bases between them. The germline V gene has CDR1 MNHNY and CDR2 SVGAGI (reference sequence). The CDR3 nucleotides read TGTGCCAGCAAGGCGTCAGGTGGGAGCAATCAGCCCCAGCATTTT. Its translation is CASKASGGSNQPQHF.

This chain uses TRBV4-1 with TRBJ1-5, with 7 bases lining up with TRBD1. CDR3 length equals 13 residues. The germline V gene encodes CDR1 MGHRA and CDR2 YSYEKL. The V and J ends lost 4 bases and 5 bases, in that order; junction bases with no gene match: 2. The CDR3 protein is CASSRQGHQPQHF. The CDR3 DNA sequence: TGCGCCAGCAGCCGACAGGGCCATCAGCCCCAGCATTTT.

This rearrangement joins TRBV30 to TRBJ1-2; 7 bases agree with TRBD1. The CDR3 has 13 residues. Trimming took 3 bases from V and 7 from J; bases not matched to a gene: 8. Germline assignment: CDR1 GTSNPN and CDR2 SVGIG (reference sequence). In nucleotides, the CDR3 is TGTGCCTGGAGAGCACAGGGGTGGGGTGGCTACACCTTC. It yields the protein CAWRAQGWGGYTF.

This chain joins TRBV9 and TRBJ2-2, with a weak D call TRBD2 (7 bases). V gave up 4 bases and J gave up 0 bases, with 16 bases separating them. Germline V gene data show CDR1 as SGDLS and CDR2 as YYNGEE. The CDR3 loop spans 17 amino acids. CDR3 protein: CASSSRGGGPNTGELFF. The CDR3, as DNA: TGTGCCAGCAGCTCTCGAGGGGGGGGGCCGAACACCGGGGAGCTGTTTTTT. Full variable domain (outside the CDR3, taken from reference TRBV9 and TRBJ2-2): DSGVTQTPKHLITATGQRVTLRCSPRSGDLSVYWYQQSLDQGLQFLIQYYNGEERAKGNILERFSAQQFPDLHSELNLSSLELGDSALYFCASSSRGGGPNTGELFFGEGSRLTVL.

The rearrangement joins TRBV18 to TRBJ1-4, with 7 bases matching TRBD1. CDR1 and CDR2 (germline): KGHSH, LQKENI. This CDR3 has 16 amino acids. The V gene end was trimmed by 3 bases and the J gene end by 4 bases; junction bases not matched to a gene: 8. This CDR3 is CASSPQVDRDNEKLFF. The CDR3 DNA follows: TGTGCCAGCTCACCTCAGGTCGACAGGGATAATGAAAAACTGTTTTTT.

This clone was seen a few times. The chain employs TRBV7-9 and TRBJ2-7; perhaps TRBD1 as D (5 bases). Germline V gives CDR1 SEHNR, CDR2 FQNEAQ (reference sequence). The CDR3 totals 11 residues. Trimming took 0 bases from V and 9 from J, leaving 6 bases between them. CDR3 nucleotides: TGTGCCAGCAGCTTAGCCCAGGGGCAGTACTTC. Translating gives CASSLAQGQYF.

This CDR3 reads CATNGSGGSPLHF. The DNA for the CDR3 is TGTGCCACTAATGGAAGCGGGGGATCACCCCTCCACTTT. The chain links TRBV19 to TRBJ1-6; TRBD1 might be the D (5 bases). CDR1 LNHDA and CDR2 SQIVND come from the germline V gene (reference sequence). The CDR3 spans 13 residues. Trimming removed 10 bases at V and 10 bases at J, with 17 bases between.

Details on this clone: This specimen includes other DNA sequences encoding the same CDR3. The V gene is TRBV5-1, the J gene TRBJ1-1; TRBD1 agrees at 9 bases. CDR3 size: 14 residues. Trimming took 5 bases from V and 1 from J; bases not matched to a gene: 3. Germline assignment: CDR1 SGHRS and CDR2 YFSETQ. The CDR3 protein is CASSTGQGNTEAFF. The CDR3, as DNA: TGCGCCAGCAGTACGGGACAGGGGAACACTGAAGCTTTCTTT.

The chain combines TRBV6-5 with TRBJ2-5, with TRBD2 identical over 15 bases. The J call may be mistaken, given a closer DNA end match to TRBJ2-7. Germline CDR1 is MNHEY and CDR2 is SVGAGI. CDR3 length equals 16 residues. Here the CDR3 DNA reads TGTGCCAGCAGTTATTCGGGACTAGCGGGAGGCTCCGAGCAGTACTTC. It translates to CASSYSGLAGGSEQYF.